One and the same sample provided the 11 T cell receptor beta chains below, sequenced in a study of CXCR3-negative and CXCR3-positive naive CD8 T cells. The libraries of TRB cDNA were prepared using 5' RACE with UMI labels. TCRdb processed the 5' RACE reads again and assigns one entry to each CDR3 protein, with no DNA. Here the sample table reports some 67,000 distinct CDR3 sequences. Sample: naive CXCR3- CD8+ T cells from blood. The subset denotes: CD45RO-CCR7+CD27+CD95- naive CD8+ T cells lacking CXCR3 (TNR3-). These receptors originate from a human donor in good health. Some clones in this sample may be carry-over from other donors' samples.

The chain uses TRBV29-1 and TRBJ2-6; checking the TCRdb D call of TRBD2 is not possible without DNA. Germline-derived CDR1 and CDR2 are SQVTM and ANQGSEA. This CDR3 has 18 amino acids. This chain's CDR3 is CSVEDREERSSGANVLTF.

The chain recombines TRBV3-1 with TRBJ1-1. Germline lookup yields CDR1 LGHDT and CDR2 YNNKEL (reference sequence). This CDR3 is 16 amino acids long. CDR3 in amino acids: CASSQYEPVPNTEAFF.

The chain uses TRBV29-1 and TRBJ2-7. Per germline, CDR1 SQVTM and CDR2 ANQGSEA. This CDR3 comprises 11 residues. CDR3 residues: CSVGGFNEQYF.

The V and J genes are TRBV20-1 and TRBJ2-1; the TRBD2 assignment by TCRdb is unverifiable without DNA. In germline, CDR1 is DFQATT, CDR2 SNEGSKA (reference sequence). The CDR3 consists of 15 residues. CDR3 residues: CSAEDSGGAIDEQFF.

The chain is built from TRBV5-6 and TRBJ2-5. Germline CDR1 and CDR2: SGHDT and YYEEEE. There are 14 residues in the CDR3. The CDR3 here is CASSLMNNQETQYF.

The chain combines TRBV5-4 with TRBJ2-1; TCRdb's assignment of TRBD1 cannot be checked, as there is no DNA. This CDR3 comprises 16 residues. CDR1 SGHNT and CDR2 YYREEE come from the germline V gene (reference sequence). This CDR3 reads CASSEGDGLSYNEQFF.

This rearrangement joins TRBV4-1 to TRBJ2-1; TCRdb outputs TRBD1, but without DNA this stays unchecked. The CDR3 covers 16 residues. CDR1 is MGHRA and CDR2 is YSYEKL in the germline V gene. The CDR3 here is CASSQIAGYTYNEQFF.

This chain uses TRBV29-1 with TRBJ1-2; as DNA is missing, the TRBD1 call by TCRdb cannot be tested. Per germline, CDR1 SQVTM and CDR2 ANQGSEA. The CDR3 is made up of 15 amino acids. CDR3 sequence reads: CSVVSRVGNTYGYTF.

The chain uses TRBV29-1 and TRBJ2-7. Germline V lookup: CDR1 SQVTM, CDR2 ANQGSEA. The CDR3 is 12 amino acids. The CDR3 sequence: CSVDWGAYEQYF.

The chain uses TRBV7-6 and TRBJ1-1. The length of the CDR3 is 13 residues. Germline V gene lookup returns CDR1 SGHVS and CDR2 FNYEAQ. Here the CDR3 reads CASSWQSYSEAFF.

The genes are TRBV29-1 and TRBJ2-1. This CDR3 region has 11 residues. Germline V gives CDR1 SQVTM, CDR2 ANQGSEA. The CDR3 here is CSVNRYNEQFF.